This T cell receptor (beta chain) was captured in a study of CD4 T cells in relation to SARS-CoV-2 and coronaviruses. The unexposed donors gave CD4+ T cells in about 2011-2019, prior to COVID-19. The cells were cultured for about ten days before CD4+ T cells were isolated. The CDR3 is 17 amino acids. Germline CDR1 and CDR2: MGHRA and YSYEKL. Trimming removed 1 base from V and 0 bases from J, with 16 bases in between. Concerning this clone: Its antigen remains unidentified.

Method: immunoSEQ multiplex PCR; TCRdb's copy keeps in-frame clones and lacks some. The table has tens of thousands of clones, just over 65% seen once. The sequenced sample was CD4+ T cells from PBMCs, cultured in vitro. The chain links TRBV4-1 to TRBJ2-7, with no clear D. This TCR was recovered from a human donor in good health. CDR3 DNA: TGCGCCAGCAGCCAAGCTGAGTGGTGGGTAGCCTCCTACGAGCAGTACTTC. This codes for CASSQAEWWVASYEQYF.